A selection of T cell receptor beta chains follows, all from one sample in a study of blood T cell repertoires in COVID-19. Measured with immunoSEQ multiplex PCR; TCRdb has only the in-frame clones, and not every one. The data hold 250,000 to 400,000 clones, with roughly nine tenths observed a single time. Sample: peripheral blood. These receptors originate from a woman in her thirties with COVID-19, enrolled during active disease. Both conserved end residues are part of each CDR3. The order of the fields is clone size, J gene, D gene, V gene, CDR3 DNA, CDR3 protein. A D gene is named only where the DNA matches it firmly. Only part of the rows carry a size: once, few, many, or a class if the clone is expanded.

NA	TRBJ1-2	NA	TRBV18	TGTGCCAGCTCACCGTCAGGGGACTATGGCTACACCTTC	CASSPSGDYGYTF
NA	TRBJ1-1	NA	TRBV12-3/TRBV12-4	TGTGCCAGCAGTCCACAGAAGAACACTGAAGCTTTCTTT	CASSPQKNTEAFF
NA	TRBJ2-5	TRBD1	TRBV5-1	TGCGCCAGCAGCCCGGAAGGACAGGGTTGGGAGACCCAGTACTTC	CASSPEGQGWETQYF
NA	TRBJ2-3	NA	TRBV12-1	TGTGCCAGCAGCTTACTGGAGGGTTTTTCTAGCACAGATACGCAGTATTTT	CASSLLEGFSSTDTQYF
NA	TRBJ2-4	TRBD2	TRBV23-1	TGCGCCAGCAGTCAATCGTTTCTAGCGGGAGCAGAGGACAAAAACATTCAGTACTTC	CASSQSFLAGAEDKNIQYF
once	TRBJ2-5	NA	TRBV5-1	TGCGCCAGCAGCTTGGCCGGGAAAGAGACCCAGTACTTC	CASSLAGKETQYF
NA	TRBJ2-1	TRBD2	TRBV9	TGTGCCAGCAGCGCGTCAGCGGGAGTTAATGAGCAGTTCTTC	CASSASAGVNEQFF
NA	TRBJ2-2	TRBD1	TRBV6-5	TGTGCCAGCAACACAGGGGGTAGGATCACCGGGGAGCTGTTTTTT	CASNTGGRITGELFF
NA	TRBJ2-7	TRBD2	TRBV2	TGTGCCAGCAGCCCAAGACTAGCGGGAGTCCCGCAGCAGTACTTC	CASSPRLAGVPQQYF
NA	TRBJ1-1	NA	TRBV29-1	TGCAGCGTTGCAGGGATTTTGAACACTGAAGCTTTCTTT	CSVAGILNTEAFF
NA	TRBJ2-2	TRBD1	TRBV30	TGTGCCTGGAGTGAGGGGGCGGGTGGCACCGGGGAGCTGTTTTTT	CAWSEGAGGTGELFF
NA	TRBJ2-5	TRBD1	TRBV3-1/TRBV3-2	TGTGCCAGCAGCCAAAACTGGGGACAGGGCACGCTAGGGACCCAGTACTTC	CASSQNWGQGTLGTQYF
NA	TRBJ1-1	NA	TRBV7-9	TGTGCCAGCAGCTTAACGGTGAAAACCCTGAACACTGAAGCTTTCTTT	CASSLTVKTLNTEAFF
NA	TRBJ2-3	NA	TRBV5-4	TGTGCCAGCAGCCTGGGGGAGGCCCTTAGCACAGATACGCAGTATTTT	CASSLGEALSTDTQYF
few	TRBJ2-2	TRBD2	TRBV11-2	TGTGCCAGCAGGCGGGAGCCCGGGGAGCTGTTTTTT	CASRREPGELFF
once	TRBJ2-7	TRBD1	TRBV5-4	TGTGCCAGCAGTCGGACAGGTTCCTACGAGCAGTACTTC	CASSRTGSYEQYF
NA	TRBJ1-2	NA	TRBV18	TGTGCCAGCTCACCACCGACGGGACAAGCTAACTATGGCTACACCTTC	CASSPPTGQANYGYTF
NA	TRBJ1-2	NA	TRBV5-5	TGTGCCAGCAGCTTGGCCGCTTTCGGGACCTGGGGGGATGGCTACACCTTC	CASSLAAFGTWGDGYTF
NA	TRBJ1-2	NA	TRBV12-3/TRBV12-4	TGTGCCAGCAGTGTGGACACGGCCTACACCTTC	CASSVDTAYTF
NA	TRBJ2-3	NA	TRBV7-9	TGTGCCAGCAGCTTAATCGCCTACCCCCCGAGAGATACGCAGTATTTT	CASSLIAYPPRDTQYF
NA	TRBJ1-4	NA	TRBV25-1	TGTGCCAGCAGTGAACCCGGTCCAAATGAAAAACTGTTTTTT	CASSEPGPNEKLFF
few	TRBJ2-3	TRBD1	TRBV30	TGTGCCTGGAGGGCCGGGACAGGGGCCCTCACAGATACGCAGTATTTT	CAWRAGTGALTDTQYF
NA	TRBJ2-7	TRBD2	TRBV5-1	TGCGCCAGCAGCTTGGCCCCAGCGGGAGGGGCCTACGAGCAGTACTTC	CASSLAPAGGAYEQYF
NA	TRBJ2-7	NA	TRBV18	TGTGCCAGCTCAACTCGCTGGAGACAGAACTCCCTCGAGCAGTACTTC	CASSTRWRQNSLEQYF
once	TRBJ1-3	NA	TRBV9	TGTGCCAGCAGCCCTTTGGGGGGATCTGGAAACACCATATATTTT	CASSPLGGSGNTIYF
NA	TRBJ1-1	NA	TRBV29-1	TGCAGCGTTGAAGTCCCCTGGAGCGGGGGCACCGCTCTGAACACTGAAGCTTTCTTT	CSVEVPWSGGTALNTEAFF
once	TRBJ1-4	TRBD1	TRBV30	TGTGCCTGCACAGGGGGGGTTGGAAAACTGTTTTTT	CACTGGVGKLFF
few	TRBJ2-1	NA	TRBV11-3	TGTGCCAGCAGCCCCCTTCTCGTTGGCTGGAATGAGCAGTTCTTC	CASSPLLVGWNEQFF
NA	TRBJ2-1	TRBD2	TRBV5-6	TGTGCCAGCAGCTGGGCGAGTGGCGGGAGGGGTTACAATGAGCAGTTCTTC	CASSWASGGRGYNEQFF
few	TRBJ2-5	TRBD2	TRBV30	TGTGCCTGGAGTTCGGGACTACAAGAGACCCAGTACTTC	CAWSSGLQETQYF
NA	TRBJ2-4	NA	TRBV29-1	TGCAGCGTTGAAGAGCGTAACATTCAGTACTTC	CSVEERNIQYF
NA	TRBJ2-3	NA	TRBV27	TGTGCCAGCAGTTTATCGTTAAGTTGGCTAGAAGGCACAGATACGCAGTATTTT	CASSLSLSWLEGTDTQYF
NA	TRBJ1-2	TRBD1	TRBV27	TGTGCCAGCAGACCCGCCTGGGACAGGGCTAACTATGGCTACACCTTC	CASRPAWDRANYGYTF
once	TRBJ2-6	TRBD1	TRBV18	TGTGCCAGTAGAAAAGGTACCGGGACAGGCACGTCTGGGGCCAACGTCCTGACTTTC	CASRKGTGTGTSGANVLTF
NA	TRBJ2-6	TRBD1	TRBV2	TGTGCCAGCAGCCCTTACCGGACAGGTTCAGTCCTGACTTTC	CASSPYRTGSVLTF
once	TRBJ1-1	TRBD1	TRBV5-6	TGTGCCAGCAGCTTTATGACAGGGGGCTCGAGCACTGAAGCTTTCTTT	CASSFMTGGSSTEAFF
once	TRBJ1-3	TRBD1	TRBV6-5	TGTGCCAGCAGAACAGGGGGCTCTGGAAACACCATATATTTT	CASRTGGSGNTIYF
few	TRBJ2-2	NA	TRBV19	TGTGCAAGTAATTTCCTAACCGGGGAGCTGTTTTTT	CASNFLTGELFF
NA	TRBJ1-2	TRBD1	TRBV7-2	TGTGCCAGCAGCTCTAGACAGGGGGCTGGCTACACCTTC	CASSSRQGAGYTF